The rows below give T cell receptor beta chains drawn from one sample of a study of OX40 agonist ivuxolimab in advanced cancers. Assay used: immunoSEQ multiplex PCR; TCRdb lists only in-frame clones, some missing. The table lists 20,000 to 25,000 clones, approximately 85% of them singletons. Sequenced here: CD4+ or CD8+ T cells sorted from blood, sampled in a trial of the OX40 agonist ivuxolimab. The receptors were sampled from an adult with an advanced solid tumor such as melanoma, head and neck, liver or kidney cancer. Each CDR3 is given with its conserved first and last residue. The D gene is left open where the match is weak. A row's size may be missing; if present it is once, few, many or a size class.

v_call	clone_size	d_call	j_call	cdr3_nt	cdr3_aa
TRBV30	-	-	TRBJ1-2	TGTGCCTGCATCTCCCAACCTAACTATGGCTACACCTTC	CACISQPNYGYTF
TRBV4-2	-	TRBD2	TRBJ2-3	TGTGCCAGCAGCCAAGAGCGGGGGGGTGCAGATACGCAGTATTTT	CASSQERGGADTQYF
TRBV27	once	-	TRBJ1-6	TGTGCCAGCAGTTTAAAACAGGGTTTGGATTCACCCCTCCACTTT	CASSLKQGLDSPLHF
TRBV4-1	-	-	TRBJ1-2	TGCGCCAGCAGCCCCGCGGCGGGGAACATCTATGGCTACACCTTC	CASSPAAGNIYGYTF
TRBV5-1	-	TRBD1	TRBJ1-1	TGCGCCAGCAGCCTGGACAGGGGGAACACTGAAGCTTTCTTT	CASSLDRGNTEAFF
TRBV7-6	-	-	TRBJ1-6	TGTGCCAGCAGCTTAGGGGGGATTTCACCCCTCCACTTT	CASSLGGISPLHF
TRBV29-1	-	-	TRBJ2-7	TGCAGCGTTGAAGATTCGACAGGCGGGTGGTCCGAGCAGTACTTC	CSVEDSTGGWSEQYF
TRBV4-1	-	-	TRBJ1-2	TGCGCCAGCAGCCAAGACGCGATGCAGGACTATGGCTACACCTTC	CASSQDAMQDYGYTF
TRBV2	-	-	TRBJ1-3	TGTGCCAGCAGACATAAGACGGGGATCTCTGGAAACACCATATATTTT	CASRHKTGISGNTIYF
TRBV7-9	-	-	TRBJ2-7	TGTGCCAGCAGCCCTCCATTTGGGTCCTACGAGCAGTACTTC	CASSPPFGSYEQYF
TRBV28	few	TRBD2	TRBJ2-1	TGTGCCAGCAGTTTCCTAGCGGGGGCCAACAATGAGCAGTTCTTC	CASSFLAGANNEQFF
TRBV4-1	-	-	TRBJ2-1	TGCGCCAGCAGCCAGTCAAATGACAGAGAGCTGTTCTTC	CASSQSNDRELFF
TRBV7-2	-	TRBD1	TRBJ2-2	TGTGCCAGCAGTCATCCCCCGGGACAGGGGGCAGGAGGGGAGCTGTTTTTT	CASSHPPGQGAGGELFF
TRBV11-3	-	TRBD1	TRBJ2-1	TGTGCCAGCAGCTTCACAGGGGGCGCGGATGAGCAGTTCTTC	CASSFTGGADEQFF
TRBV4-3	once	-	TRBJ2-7	TGCGCCAGCAGCCCTGGGGGCGACGAGCAGTACTTC	CASSPGGDEQYF
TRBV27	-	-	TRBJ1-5	TGTGCCAGCAGTTTCAAGGGTTACAATCAGCCCCAGCATTTT	CASSFKGYNQPQHF
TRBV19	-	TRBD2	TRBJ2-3	TGTGCCAGTAGTATAGTAGGTAGCGGGGGGCTTTCTAGCACAGATACGCAGTATTTT	CASSIVGSGGLSSTDTQYF
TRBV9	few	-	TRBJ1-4	TGTGCCAGCAGCGCCTCCCCAAGCAGAACTAATGAAAAACTGTTTTTT	CASSASPSRTNEKLFF
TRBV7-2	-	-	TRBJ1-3	TGTGCCAGCAGCTTAACCCAGCCCCAGGCCGACCTCCTCGGAAACACCATATATTTT	CASSLTQPQADLLGNTIYF
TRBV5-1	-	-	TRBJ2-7	TGCGCCAGCAGCCCCGAATGGCAGAACTACGAGCAGTACTTC	CASSPEWQNYEQYF
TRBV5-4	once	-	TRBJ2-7	TGTGCCAGCAGCTTGGGGGGGACTTACGAGCAGTACTTC	CASSLGGTYEQYF
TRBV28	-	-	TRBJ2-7	TGTGCCAGCAGTTTACGCCAGGCTAAGTACGAGCAGTACTTC	CASSLRQAKYEQYF
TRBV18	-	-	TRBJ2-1	TGTGCCAGCTCACCGGCGCAGGGGTCGTCGAATGAGCAGTTCTTC	CASSPAQGSSNEQFF
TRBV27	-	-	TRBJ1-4	TGTGCCAGCAGTTCGACTCCTGGGGGGAACCAGGAAAAACTGTTTTTT	CASSSTPGGNQEKLFF
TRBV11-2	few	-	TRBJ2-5	TGTGCCAGCAGCTTAACAGTTGGGCAAGAGACCCAGTACTTC	CASSLTVGQETQYF
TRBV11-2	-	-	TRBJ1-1	TGTGCCAGCAGCTCCTTTAAGGGGCGGGGAACTGAAGCTTTCTTT	CASSSFKGRGTEAFF
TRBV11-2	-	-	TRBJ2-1	TGTGCCAGCAGGGCCGGGAGTTACAATGAGCAGTTCTTC	CASRAGSYNEQFF
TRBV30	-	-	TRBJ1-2	TGTGCCGGTACGGGGCCGAAGGGCTACACCTTC	CAGTGPKGYTF
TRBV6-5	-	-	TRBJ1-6	TGTGCCAGCAGAAAAGGGGGCTCCTATAATTCACCCCTCCACTTT	CASRKGGSYNSPLHF
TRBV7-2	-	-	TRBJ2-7	TGTGCCAGCAGCTTAAGCCCGGACGGACAATACGAGCAGTACTTC	CASSLSPDGQYEQYF
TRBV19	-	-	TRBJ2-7	TGTGCCAGTAGTACGACAGGTTGGTACGAGCAGTACTTC	CASSTTGWYEQYF
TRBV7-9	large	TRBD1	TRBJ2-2	TGTGCCAGCAGCTCTTCAGGGGGCGCAGCTGGTTTAACGGGGGAGCTGTTTTTT	CASSSSGGAAGLTGELFF
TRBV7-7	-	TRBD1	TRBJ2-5	TGTGCCAGCAGCCCTATGACAGGGGGGGACCAAGAGACCCAGTACTTC	CASSPMTGGDQETQYF
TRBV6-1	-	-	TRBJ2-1	TGTGCCAGCAGTGCTAATGGAGTAGAACATAGCTCCTACAATGAGCAGTTCTTC	CASSANGVEHSSYNEQFF
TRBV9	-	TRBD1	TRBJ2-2	TGTGCCAGCAGTGCGGGACAGGGCTTTGCCGGGGAGCTGTTTTTT	CASSAGQGFAGELFF
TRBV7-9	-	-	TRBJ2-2	TGTGCCAGCAGCTTAACGCAGGGGGGGAACACCGGGGAGCTGTTTTTT	CASSLTQGGNTGELFF
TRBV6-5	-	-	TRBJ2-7	TGTGCCAGCAGTCCCTCTCTTCCCGAGCAGTACTTC	CASSPSLPEQYF
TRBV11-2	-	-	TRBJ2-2	TGTGCCAGCAGTTCCTCGACAGCCGGGGAGCTGTTTTTT	CASSSSTAGELFF
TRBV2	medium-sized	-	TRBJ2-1	TGTGCCAGCAGTGAAAGGCGGGGAACTAACAATGAGCAGTTCTTC	CASSERRGTNNEQFF
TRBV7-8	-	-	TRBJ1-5	TGTGCCAGCAGCAAAGGGACATCCGGGTATAGCAATCAGCCCCAGCATTTT	CASSKGTSGYSNQPQHF